This is a list of T cell receptor beta chains from one sample in a study of T-cell memory formation after mild COVID-19. Each CDR3 protein is one row after TCRdb ran MiXCR on the 5' RACE reads. The sample contains about 27,000 distinct CDR3 sequences, 6.5% to 9% of which appear only once. Material for sequencing was PBMCs or a T cell subset sorted from them (not recorded which). These TCRs come from an adult woman who had mild COVID-19 (a few samples of this study predate the infection). Cell type and time point are not known. Each CDR3 is given with its conserved first and last residue. A D gene is named only where the DNA matches it firmly. Some rows mark clone size as missing; the rest say once, few, many or name a class of expanded clone.

J,D,size,V,CDR3,DNA
TRBJ1-4,-,many,TRBV20-1,CSASSGWGEKLFF,TGCAGTGCTAGTTCGGGATGGGGTGAAAAACTGTTTTTT
TRBJ2-2,TRBD2,many,TRBV3-1,CASSNLGLAGTGELFF,TGTGCCAGCAGCAACCTCGGACTAGCGGGCACCGGGGAGCTGTTTTTT
TRBJ1-1,-,medium-sized,TRBV18,CASSPPGGGTEAFF,TGTGCCAGCTCACCACCCGGGGGGGGCACTGAAGCTTTCTTT
TRBJ2-1,TRBD2,many,TRBV7-9,CASSGTSSGQQFF,TGTGCCAGCAGCGGGACTAGCTCGGGTCAGCAGTTCTTC
TRBJ2-7,-,many,TRBV5-1,CASSLVPGAYEQYF,TGCGCCAGCAGCTTGGTTCCAGGAGCCTACGAGCAGTACTTC
TRBJ1-1,TRBD1,many,TRBV4-3,CASSQGAQGDRETEAFF,TGCGCCAGCAGCCAAGGGGCCCAGGGGGATCGGGAAACTGAAGCTTTCTTT
TRBJ1-2,-,few,TRBV30,CAWRRGVNGYTF,TGTGCCTGGAGGCGGGGAGTAAATGGCTACACCTTC
TRBJ2-1,-,many,TRBV27,CASSLSQALFSYNEQFF,TGTGCCAGCAGTTTAAGTCAGGCCCTTTTCTCCTACAATGAGCAGTTCTTC
TRBJ2-5,-,many,TRBV5-4,CASSSDPAAQETQYF,TGTGCCAGCAGCAGCGACCCGGCCGCTCAAGAGACCCAGTACTTC
TRBJ2-2,-,many,TRBV7-9,CASSLGLMLNTGELFF,TGTGCCAGCAGCTTAGGACTGATGCTGAACACCGGGGAGCTGTTTTTT
TRBJ1-2,TRBD1,many,TRBV4-1,CASSQGRGQVNYGYTF,TGCGCCAGCAGCCAAGGGCGGGGACAGGTTAACTATGGCTACACCTTC
TRBJ1-1,-,-,TRBV19,CASRMTAAEAFF,TGTGCCAGTAGGATGACAGCTGCTGAAGCTTTCTTT
TRBJ2-1,TRBD2,many,TRBV6-6,CASGREGSYNEQFF,TGTGCCTCGGGGCGGGAGGGATCCTACAATGAGCAGTTCTTC
TRBJ2-5,TRBD1,many,TRBV18,CASSPGQGVETQYF,TGTGCCAGCTCACCGGGACAGGGGGTAGAGACCCAGTACTTC
TRBJ2-1,TRBD1,many,TRBV3-1,CASSPRAGGDEQFF,TGTGCCAGCAGTCCCCGGGCAGGGGGCGATGAGCAGTTCTTC
TRBJ2-2,-,many,TRBV24-1,CATSDFPGELFF,TGTGCCACCAGTGACTTCCCCGGGGAGCTGTTTTTT
TRBJ2-7,-,-,TRBV5-6,CASSLITYEQYF,TGTGCCAGCAGCCTGATTACCTACGAGCAGTACTTC
TRBJ1-1,-,many,TRBV18,CASSLDGMNTEAFF,TGTGCCAGCTCACTTGACGGAATGAACACTGAAGCTTTCTTT
TRBJ2-3,TRBD2,many,TRBV14,CASSQTASGRVKADTQYF,TGTGCCAGCAGTCAAACAGCTAGCGGGAGAGTGAAAGCAGATACGCAGTATTTT
TRBJ2-3,-,-,TRBV7-8,CASSLMGNTDTQYF,TGTGCCAGCAGCTTGATGGGGAACACAGATACGCAGTATTTT
TRBJ2-3,TRBD2,many,TRBV29-1,CSVRTSGGTDTQYF,TGCAGCGTTCGGACTAGCGGGGGCACAGATACGCAGTATTTT
TRBJ2-3,TRBD2,many,TRBV6-2/TRBV6-3,CASRIFSGRLPDTQYF,TGTGCCAGCAGGATATTTAGCGGGAGGCTTCCAGATACGCAGTATTTT
TRBJ1-4,-,many,TRBV7-9,CASSLASQAGLSEKLFF,TGTGCCAGCAGCTTAGCGTCACAGGCCGGCTTGTCTGAAAAACTGTTTTTT
TRBJ2-2,TRBD2,many,TRBV4-3,CASSQVPSGSARTGELFF,TGCGCCAGCAGCCAAGTCCCTAGCGGGAGTGCCCGCACCGGGGAGCTGTTTTTT
TRBJ1-3,-,many,TRBV5-1,CASSLNTVESTIYF,TGCGCCAGCAGCTTAAATACAGTGGAAAGCACCATATATTTT
TRBJ2-1,TRBD2,many,TRBV14,CASSQEAVLAGGHLSYNEQFF,TGTGCCAGCAGCCAAGAAGCGGTCCTAGCGGGAGGGCATTTATCCTACAATGAGCAGTTCTTC
TRBJ2-7,-,many,TRBV20-1,CSATPGEGAGYEQYF,TGCAGTGCTACCCCCGGGGAGGGGGCGGGCTACGAGCAGTACTTC
TRBJ2-7,TRBD1,many,TRBV4-2,CASSQAGTGFSEQYF,TGTGCCAGCAGCCAAGCCGGGACAGGGTTCTCCGAGCAGTACTTC
TRBJ1-1,TRBD1,few,TRBV6-1,CASSTGTGVPEAFF,TGTGCCAGCAGTACCGGGACAGGGGTCCCTGAAGCTTTCTTT
TRBJ2-3,-,many,TRBV20-1,CSAPEGGFTDTQYF,TGCAGTGCCCCAGAGGGGGGGTTTACAGATACGCAGTATTTT
TRBJ2-5,TRBD2,many,TRBV7-3,CASSLRGAGGYQETQYF,TGTGCCAGCAGCTTAAGAGGGGCGGGAGGTTACCAAGAGACCCAGTACTTC
TRBJ2-7,TRBD1,many,TRBV6-1,CASSELYRTGFDYEQYF,TGTGCCAGCAGTGAACTATACCGGACAGGTTTCGATTACGAGCAGTACTTC
TRBJ2-3,-,many,TRBV7-6,CASSFGTRPDTQYF,TGTGCCAGCAGCTTCGGGACCAGACCGGATACGCAGTATTTT
TRBJ2-3,TRBD2,many,TRBV9,CASSVSSGGAADTQYF,TGTGCCAGCAGCGTTTCTAGCGGGGGGGCCGCAGATACGCAGTATTTT
TRBJ2-7,-,many,TRBV4-1,CASSQGPPIADRGYEQYF,TGCGCCAGCAGCCAAGGTCCCCCGATAGCGGACCGTGGGTACGAGCAGTACTTC
TRBJ2-5,-,few,TRBV10-1,CASSDREETQYF,TGCGCCAGCAGCGACAGAGAAGAGACCCAGTACTTC
TRBJ2-7,-,many,TRBV12-3/TRBV12-4,CASSPFEVTTYEQYF,TGTGCCAGCAGCCCCTTCGAGGTGACCACCTACGAGCAGTACTTC
TRBJ2-7,TRBD1,many,TRBV6-2/TRBV6-3,CASSPDRGLDEQYF,TGTGCCAGCAGTCCGGACAGGGGGCTCGACGAGCAGTACTTC
TRBJ2-1,-,many,TRBV5-6,CASSLPGALDEQFF,TGTGCCAGCAGCTTGCCGGGGGCCCTCGATGAGCAGTTCTTC
TRBJ1-3,-,many,TRBV24-1,CATSDEGHAGNTIYF,TGTGCCACCAGTGATGAGGGTCATGCTGGAAACACCATATATTTT
TRBJ2-7,-,many,TRBV20-1,CSARDRGNYEQYF,TGCAGTGCTAGAGATAGGGGGAACTACGAGCAGTACTTC
TRBJ2-1,-,many,TRBV5-1,CASSFRLEGDEQFF,TGCGCCAGCAGCTTCCGACTAGAGGGGGATGAGCAGTTCTTC
TRBJ2-3,TRBD1,-,TRBV5-1,CASRRQGGTDTQYF,TGCGCCAGCAGGAGACAGGGAGGCACAGATACGCAGTATTTT